Shown below are 4 T cell receptor beta chains from a single sample sequenced in a study of T-cell reconstitution after alpha-beta-depleted transplantation in children. Unique molecular identifiers were used to barcode this TCRbeta library. TCRdb re-called the PCR reads with MiXCR, one entry per CDR3 protein. Among some 500,000 distinct CDR3 sequences listed, less than 35% were seen once. This material consisted of PBMCs from the stem cell graft donor, taken from the stem cell graft. These receptors came from a human donor who donated a stem cell graft to a child with aplastic anemia.

This chain joins TRBV7-8 and TRBJ2-5; the D gene could be TRBD1 or TRBD2 (6 bases each). Trimming shortened V by 5 bases and J by 5 bases, and 18 bases separated the two germline ends. Germline CDR1 is SGHVS and CDR2 is FQNEAQ. The CDR3 runs to 15 residues. Written as DNA, the CDR3 is TGTGCCAGCAGCAACTTACAGGGAGGAAGGGAGACCCAGTACTTC. Residues: CASSNLQGGRETQYF.

This clonotype was counted between two and nine times. The chain carries TRBV4-3 and TRBJ2-3, with TRBD1 identical over 8 bases. The CDR3 is 16 amino acids. Germline assignment: CDR1 LGHNA and CDR2 YSLEER. Germline trimming cut 3 bases from V and 4 bases from J; bases unmatched to any gene: 9. The DNA of the CDR3 is TGCGCCAGCAGCCACGTCAGGGGGCAGGGAGCAGATACGCAGTATTTT. Encoded protein: CASSHVRGQGADTQYF.

This clonotype has more than one count but fewer than ten. The junction departs from the called germline gene at one end, perhaps through a read error. This chain connects TRBV27 to TRBJ2-1; 7 bases match TRBD1. This CDR3 is built from 15 residues. Germline assignment: CDR1 MNHEY and CDR2 SMNVEV (reference sequence). This chain's CDR3 is CASSHTVTGYSEQFF. CDR3 sequence (DNA): TGTGCCAGCAGTCACACCGTGACAGGGTACAGTGAGCAGTTCTTC.

This sequence joins TRBV5-1 and TRBJ1-2, with D unresolved. The germline CDR1 and CDR2 sequences are SGHRS and YFSETQ. The CDR3 sequence is 14 residues long. V was cut by 4 bases and J by 4 bases, with 14 bases left in between. CDR3 sequence: CASSPDALGYGYTF. For the CDR3, the DNA is TGCGCCAGCAGCCCCGATGCCCTTGGCTATGGCTACACCTTC.